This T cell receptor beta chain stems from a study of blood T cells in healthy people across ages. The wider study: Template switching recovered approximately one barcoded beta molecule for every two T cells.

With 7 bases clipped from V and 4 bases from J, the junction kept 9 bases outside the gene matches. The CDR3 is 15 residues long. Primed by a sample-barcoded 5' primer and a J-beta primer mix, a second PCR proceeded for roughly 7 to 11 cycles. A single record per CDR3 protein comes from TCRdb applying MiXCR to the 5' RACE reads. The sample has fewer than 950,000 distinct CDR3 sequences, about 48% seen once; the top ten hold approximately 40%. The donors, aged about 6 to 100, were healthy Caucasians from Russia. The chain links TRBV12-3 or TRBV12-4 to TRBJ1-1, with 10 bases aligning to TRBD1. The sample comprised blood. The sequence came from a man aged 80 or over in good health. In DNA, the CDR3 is TGTGCCAGCACCTTGACAGGGGGCCGGAGCACTGAAGCTTTCTTT. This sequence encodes CASTLTGGRSTEAFF.